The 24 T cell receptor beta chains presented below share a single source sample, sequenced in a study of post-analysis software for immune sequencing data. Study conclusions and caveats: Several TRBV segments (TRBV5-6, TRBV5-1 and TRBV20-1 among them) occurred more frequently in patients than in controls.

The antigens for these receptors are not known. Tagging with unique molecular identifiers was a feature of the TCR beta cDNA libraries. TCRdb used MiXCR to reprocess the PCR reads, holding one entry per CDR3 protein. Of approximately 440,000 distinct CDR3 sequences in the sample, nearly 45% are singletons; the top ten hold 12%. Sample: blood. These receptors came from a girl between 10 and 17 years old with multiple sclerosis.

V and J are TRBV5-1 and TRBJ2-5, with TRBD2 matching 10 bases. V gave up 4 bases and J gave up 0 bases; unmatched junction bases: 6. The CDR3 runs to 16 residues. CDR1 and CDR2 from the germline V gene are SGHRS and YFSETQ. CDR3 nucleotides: TGCGCCAGCAGCCTCGGACTAGCGGTCTACCAAGAGACCCAGTACTTC. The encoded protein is CASSLGLAVYQETQYF.

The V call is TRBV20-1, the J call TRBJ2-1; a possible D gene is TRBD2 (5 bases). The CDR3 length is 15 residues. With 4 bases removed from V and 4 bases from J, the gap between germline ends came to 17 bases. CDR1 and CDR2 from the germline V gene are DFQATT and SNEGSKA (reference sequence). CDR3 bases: TGCAGTGCTACTCCGGGAACTGTTTCGTACAATGAGCAGTTCTTC. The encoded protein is CSATPGTVSYNEQFF.

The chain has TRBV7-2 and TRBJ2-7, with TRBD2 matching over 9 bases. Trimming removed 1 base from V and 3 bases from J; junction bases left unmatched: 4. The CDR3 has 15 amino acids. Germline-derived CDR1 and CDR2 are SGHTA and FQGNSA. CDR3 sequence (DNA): TGTGCCAGCAGCTTAGGACTAGCGGAGGACTACGAGCAGTACTTC. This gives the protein CASSLGLAEDYEQYF.

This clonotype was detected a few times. CDR3 in amino acids: CSASYGYEQYF. The CDR3, as DNA: TGCAGTGCTAGTTACGGCTACGAGCAGTACTTC. The genes are TRBV20-1 and TRBJ2-7, with D unclear. This CDR3 region has 11 residues. V was cut by 3 bases and J by 3 bases, with 6 bases left in between. Germline V gene data show CDR1 as DFQATT and CDR2 as SNEGSKA (reference sequence).

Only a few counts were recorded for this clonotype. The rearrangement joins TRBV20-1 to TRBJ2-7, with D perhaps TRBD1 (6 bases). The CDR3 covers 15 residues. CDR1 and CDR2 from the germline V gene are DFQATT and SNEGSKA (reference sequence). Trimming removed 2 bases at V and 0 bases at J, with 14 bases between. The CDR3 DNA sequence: TGCAGTGCTAGAAACCACAGGGCTAGCTCCTACGAGCAGTACTTC. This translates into CSARNHRASSYEQYF.

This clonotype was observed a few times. Here the CDR3 reads CAISTQGRDSPLHF. Written as DNA, the CDR3 is TGTGCCATCAGTACACAGGGGCGGGATTCACCCCTCCACTTT. The rearrangement uses TRBV10-3 and TRBJ1-6, with 7 bases that match TRBD1. With V trimmed by 5 bases and J by 8 bases, 6 bases remained unmatched. The CDR3 has 14 amino acids. Germline V gene lookup returns CDR1 ENHRY and CDR2 SYGVKD.

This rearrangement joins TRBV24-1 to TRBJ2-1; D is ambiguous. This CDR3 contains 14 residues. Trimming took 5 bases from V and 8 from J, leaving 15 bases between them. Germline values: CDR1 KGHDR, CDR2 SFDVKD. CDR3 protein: CATSGAMISDEQFF. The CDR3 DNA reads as TGTGCCACCAGTGGCGCTATGATTTCCGATGAGCAGTTCTTC.

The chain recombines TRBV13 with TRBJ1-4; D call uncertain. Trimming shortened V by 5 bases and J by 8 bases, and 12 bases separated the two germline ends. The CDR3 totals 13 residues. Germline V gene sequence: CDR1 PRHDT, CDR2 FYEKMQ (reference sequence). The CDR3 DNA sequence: TGTGCCAGCAGCCCTACCAAAGGAGAAAAACTGTTTTTT. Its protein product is CASSPTKGEKLFF.

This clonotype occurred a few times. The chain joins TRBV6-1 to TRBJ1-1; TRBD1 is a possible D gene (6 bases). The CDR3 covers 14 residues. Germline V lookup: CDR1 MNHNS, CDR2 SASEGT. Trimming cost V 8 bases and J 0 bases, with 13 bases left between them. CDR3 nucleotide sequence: TGTGCCAGCGGACGGACAGCCCTGAACACTGAAGCTTTCTTT. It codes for CASGRTALNTEAFF.

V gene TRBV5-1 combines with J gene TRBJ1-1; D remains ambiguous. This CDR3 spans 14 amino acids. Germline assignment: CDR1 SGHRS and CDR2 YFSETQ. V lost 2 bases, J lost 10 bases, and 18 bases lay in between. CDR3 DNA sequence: TGCGCCAGCAGCTTCACCAGTTTGAGAAGAGCAGCTTTCTTT. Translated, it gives CASSFTSLRRAAFF.

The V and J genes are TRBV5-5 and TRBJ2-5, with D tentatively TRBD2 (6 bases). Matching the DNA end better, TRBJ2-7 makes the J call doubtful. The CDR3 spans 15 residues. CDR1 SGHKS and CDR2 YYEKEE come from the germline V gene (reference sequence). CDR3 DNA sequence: TGTGCCAGCAGCTCTTCGGGAGCCCTGCCCTACGAGCAGTACTTC. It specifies CASSSSGALPYEQYF.

CDR3 loop: CASSLLATSGANVLTF. In DNA form, the CDR3 reads TGCGCCAGCAGCTTGCTTGCGACTTCTGGGGCCAACGTCCTGACTTTC. V gene TRBV5-1 combines with J gene TRBJ2-6; D unclear. The CDR3 extends over 16 amino acids. Per the germline V gene, CDR1 is SGHRS and CDR2 is YFSETQ. Trimming left V 1 base short and J 1 base short, with 9 bases between.

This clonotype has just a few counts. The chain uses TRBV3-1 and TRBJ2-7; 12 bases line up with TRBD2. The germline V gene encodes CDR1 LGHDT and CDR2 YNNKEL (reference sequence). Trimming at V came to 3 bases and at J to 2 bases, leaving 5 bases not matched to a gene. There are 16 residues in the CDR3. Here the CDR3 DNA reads TGTGCCAGCAGCCACTGGACTAGCGGGAACACCTACGAGCAGTACTTC. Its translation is CASSHWTSGNTYEQYF.

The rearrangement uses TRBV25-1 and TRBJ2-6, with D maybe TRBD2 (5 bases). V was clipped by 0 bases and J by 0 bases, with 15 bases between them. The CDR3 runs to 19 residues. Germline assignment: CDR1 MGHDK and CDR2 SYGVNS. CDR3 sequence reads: CASSEYDEGAVSGANVLTF. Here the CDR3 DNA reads TGTGCCAGCAGTGAATATGACGAGGGAGCCGTCTCTGGGGCCAACGTCCTGACTTTC.

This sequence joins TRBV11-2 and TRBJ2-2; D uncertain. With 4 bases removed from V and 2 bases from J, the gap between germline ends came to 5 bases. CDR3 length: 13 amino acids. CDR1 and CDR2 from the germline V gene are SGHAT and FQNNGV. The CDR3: CASSSVNTGELFF. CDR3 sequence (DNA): TGTGCCAGCAGCTCAGTCAACACCGGGGAGCTGTTTTTT.

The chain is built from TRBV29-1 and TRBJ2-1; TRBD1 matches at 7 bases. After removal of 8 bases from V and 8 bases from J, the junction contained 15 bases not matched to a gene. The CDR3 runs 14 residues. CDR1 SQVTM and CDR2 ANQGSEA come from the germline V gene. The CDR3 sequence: CSIGEQGVGDEQFF. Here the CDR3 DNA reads TGCAGCATCGGAGAGCAGGGGGTCGGAGATGAGCAGTTCTTC.

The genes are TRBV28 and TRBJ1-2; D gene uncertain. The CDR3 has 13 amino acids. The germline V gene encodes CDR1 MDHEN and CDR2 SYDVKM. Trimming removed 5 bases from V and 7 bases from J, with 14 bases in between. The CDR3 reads CASSIGRSGGYTF. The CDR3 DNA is TGTGCCAGCAGTATCGGACGGTCCGGTGGCTACACCTTC.

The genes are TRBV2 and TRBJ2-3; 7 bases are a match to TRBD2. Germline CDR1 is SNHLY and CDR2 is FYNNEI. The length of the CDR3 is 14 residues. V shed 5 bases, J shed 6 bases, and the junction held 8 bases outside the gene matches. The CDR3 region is CASSSGLVLDTQYF. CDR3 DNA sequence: TGTGCCAGCAGTTCCGGACTAGTCCTGGATACGCAGTATTTT.

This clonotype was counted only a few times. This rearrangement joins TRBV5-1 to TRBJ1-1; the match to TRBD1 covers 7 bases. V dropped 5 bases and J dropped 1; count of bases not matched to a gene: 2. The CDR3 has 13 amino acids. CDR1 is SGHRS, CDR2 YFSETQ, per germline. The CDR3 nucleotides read TGCGCCAGCAGGGGACAGCCGAACACTGAAGCTTTCTTT. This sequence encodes CASRGQPNTEAFF.

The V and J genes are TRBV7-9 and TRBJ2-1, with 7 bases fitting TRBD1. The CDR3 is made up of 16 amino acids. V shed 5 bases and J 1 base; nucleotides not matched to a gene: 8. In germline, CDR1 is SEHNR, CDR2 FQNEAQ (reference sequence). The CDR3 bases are TGTGCCAGCAGCCCCGGACAGGATTTGTCCTACAATGAGCAGTTCTTC. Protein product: CASSPGQDLSYNEQFF.

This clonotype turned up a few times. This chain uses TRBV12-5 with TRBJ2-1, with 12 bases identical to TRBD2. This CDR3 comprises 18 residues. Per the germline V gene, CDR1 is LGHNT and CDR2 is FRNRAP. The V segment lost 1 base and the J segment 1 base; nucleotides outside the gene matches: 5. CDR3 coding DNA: TGTGCTAGTGGTTTGGGACTAGCGGGAGTCTTATCCTACAATGAGCAGTTCTTC. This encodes CASGLGLAGVLSYNEQFF.

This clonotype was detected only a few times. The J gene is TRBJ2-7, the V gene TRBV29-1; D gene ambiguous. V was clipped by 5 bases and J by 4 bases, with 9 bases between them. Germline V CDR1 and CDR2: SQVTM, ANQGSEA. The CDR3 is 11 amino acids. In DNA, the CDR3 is TGCAGCGTTCCGGTGGGGTACGAGCAGTACTTC. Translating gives CSVPVGYEQYF.

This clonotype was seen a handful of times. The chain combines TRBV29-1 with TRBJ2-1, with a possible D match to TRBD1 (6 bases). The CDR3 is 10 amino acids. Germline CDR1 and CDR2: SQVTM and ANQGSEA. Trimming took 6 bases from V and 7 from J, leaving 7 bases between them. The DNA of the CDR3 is TGCAGCGTCCAGGGGAATGAGCAGTTCTTC. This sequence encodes CSVQGNEQFF.

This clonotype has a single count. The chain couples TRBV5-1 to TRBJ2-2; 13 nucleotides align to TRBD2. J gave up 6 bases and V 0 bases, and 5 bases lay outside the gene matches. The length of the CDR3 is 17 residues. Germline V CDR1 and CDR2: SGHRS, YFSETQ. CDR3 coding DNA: TGCGCCAGCAGCTTGGGGACTAGCGGGAGCTTCTCCGGGGAGCTGTTTTTT. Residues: CASSLGTSGSFSGELFF.